The 27 T cell receptor beta chains below all came from one sample that was sequenced in a study of cytomegalovirus exposure and HLA in healthy donors. 13 Jbeta primers and 60 Vbeta primers were used for the PCR. The data were produced by immunoSEQ multiplex PCR, yet TCRdb's version contains in-frame clones alone and is incomplete. The profile shows 150,000 to 200,000 clones, roughly 80% of them singletons. Sequenced: PBMCs. The receptors originated from a girl between 5 and 17 years old in good health and CMV-seropositive.

This clone is a singleton in its sample. The rearrangement links TRBV30 to TRBJ1-1; 7 bases match TRBD1. The CDR3 has 13 residues. J gave up 3 bases and V 0 bases, and 1 base lay outside the gene matches. Germline CDR1 reads GTSNPN; CDR2 reads SVGIG (reference sequence). In DNA, the CDR3 is TGTGCCTGGAGTGTAGGGGGCCACACTGAAGCTTTCTTT. Its protein is CAWSVGGHTEAFF.

This clone has just one count. The chain has TRBV7-2 and TRBJ2-3; D is possibly TRBD1 (5 bases). CDR1 is SGHTA, CDR2 FQGNSA, per germline. V lost 0 bases and J 5 bases, leaving 18 bases between the germline ends. The CDR3 has 17 residues. This chain's CDR3 is CASSLARQGLGLDTQYF. CDR3 nucleotides: TGTGCCAGCAGCTTAGCCCGCCAGGGATTAGGGTTAGATACGCAGTATTTT.

The J gene is TRBJ2-1, the V gene TRBV6-4; 12 bases match TRBD2. Germline values: CDR1 MRHNA, CDR2 SNTAGT. Germline trimming cut 4 bases from V and 3 bases from J; bases unmatched to any gene: 4. CDR3 length equals 16 residues. The CDR3 DNA follows: TGTGCCAGCAGTGGATCTAGCGGGGGGGACTACAATGAGCAGTTCTTC. Protein product: CASSGSSGGDYNEQFF.

This chain uses TRBV19 with TRBJ2-2; no reliable D call. Trimming cost V 6 bases and J 6 bases, with 11 bases left between them. Germline V gene lookup returns CDR1 LNHDA and CDR2 SQIVND (reference sequence). CDR3 size: 13 residues. The CDR3 DNA sequence: TGTGCCAGTAGAAAAACTAAGTCCGGGGAGCTGTTTTTT. Its protein product is CASRKTKSGELFF.

The chain recombines TRBV18 with TRBJ2-5, with D maybe TRBD1 (5 bases). V shed 1 base and J shed 2 bases, with 11 bases lying between them. The CDR3 is 15 residues long. CDR1 KGHSH and CDR2 LQKENI come from the germline V gene. CDR3 nucleotides: TGTGCCAGCTCACCACTAGGGGTAGAGCAAGAGACCCAGTACTTC. Its protein is CASSPLGVEQETQYF.

This clone was recorded once. This chain uses TRBV7-2 with TRBJ2-1; 7 nucleotides match TRBD1. Trimming at V came to 4 bases and at J to 7 bases, leaving 16 bases not matched to a gene. CDR1 is SGHTA and CDR2 is FQGNSA in the germline V gene. The CDR3 extends over 17 amino acids. CDR3: CASSSRGQVLLGNEQFF. The CDR3 DNA follows: TGTGCCAGCAGCTCCCGAGGACAGGTACTATTGGGGAATGAGCAGTTCTTC. Full variable domain (outside the CDR3, taken from reference TRBV7-2 and TRBJ2-1): GAGVSQSPSNKVTEKGKDVELRCDPISGHTALYWYRQSLGQGLEFLIYFQGNSAPDKSGLPSDRFSAERTGGSVSTLTIQRTQQEDSAVYLCASSSRGQVLLGNEQFFGPGTRLTVL.

The gene calls are TRBV5-6 and TRBJ2-5; 7 bases agree with TRBD2. The germline CDR1 and CDR2 sequences are SGHDT and YYEEEE. This CDR3 is 14 amino acids long. The V and J ends lost 4 bases and 2 bases, in that order; junction bases with no gene match: 5. CDR3 DNA sequence: TGTGCCAGCAGCAGGCGGGGGTTGCAAGAGACCCAGTACTTC. Its translation is CASSRRGLQETQYF.

The CDR3 loop reads CASSVTQSSYNEQFF. The CDR3 DNA reads as TGTGCCAGCAGCGTGACTCAAAGCTCCTACAATGAGCAGTTCTTC. This chain links TRBV9 with TRBJ2-1, with no clear D. The CDR3 has 15 residues. Between the trimmed V and J ends, which lost 2 bases and 0 bases, there was a span of 9 bases. Germline values: CDR1 SGDLS, CDR2 YYNGEE.

The CDR3 DNA is TGTGCCAGCAGTTTCCAGCGGGGGGATAGCACAGATACGCAGTATTTT. As protein: CASSFQRGDSTDTQYF. The gene calls are TRBV28 and TRBJ2-3, with TRBD2 matching over 9 bases. The CDR3 loop spans 16 amino acids. Trimming cost V 3 bases and J 0 bases; bases outside gene matches: 4. The germline gives CDR1 MDHEN, CDR2 SYDVKM. Full variable domain (remainder filled in from reference TRBV28 and TRBJ2-3): DVKVTQSSRYLVKRTGEKVFLECVQDMDHENMFWYRQDPGLGLRLIYFSYDVKMKEKGDIPEGYSVSREKKERFSLILESASTNQTSMYLCASSFQRGDSTDTQYFGPGTRLTVL.

The rearrangement uses TRBV10-3 and TRBJ2-1; TRBD2 matches 8 bases. The CDR3 contains 15 residues. V trimming: 10 bases; J trimming: 5 bases; junction bases outside the gene matches: 13. Germline values: CDR1 ENHRY, CDR2 SYGVKD. DNA of the CDR3: TGTGCCACTAAACCATCTAGCGGGCGAGACAATGAGCAGTTCTTC. This encodes CATKPSSGRDNEQFF.

Here the CDR3 reads CASSPYLIDRNGYTF. The CDR3 DNA follows: TGTGCCAGCAGCCCCTACCTAATCGACAGGAATGGCTACACCTTC. V is TRBV7-9 and J is TRBJ1-2, with a possible D match to TRBD1 (6 bases). Per the germline V gene, CDR1 is SEHNR and CDR2 is FQNEAQ (reference sequence). The CDR3 totals 15 residues. V gave up 5 bases and J gave up 6 bases, with 19 bases separating them.

The chain has TRBV5-6 and TRBJ2-6; 7 positions agree with TRBD1. Unmatched junction bases numbered 10, after V lost 3 bases and J lost 1 base. Germline values: CDR1 SGHDT, CDR2 YYEEEE. The length of the CDR3 is 18 residues. The CDR3 coding sequence is TGTGCCAGCAGCTCCGCCCGGGACAGCCTTTCTGGGGCCAACGTCCTGACTTTC. Amino acids: CASSSARDSLSGANVLTF. Combining the CDR3 with reference TRBV5-6 and TRBJ2-6 gives the whole variable domain DAGVTQSPTHLIKTRGQQVTLRCSPKSGHDTVSWYQQALGQGPQFIFQYYEEEERQRGNFPDRFSGHQFPNYSSELNVNALLLGDSALYLCASSSARDSLSGANVLTFGAGSRLTVL.

The chain couples TRBV19 to TRBJ1-3, with D perhaps TRBD1 (6 bases). Deletions cut 5 bases from V and 2 bases from J, with 7 bases between. Per the germline V gene, CDR1 is LNHDA and CDR2 is SQIVND (reference sequence). This CDR3 is 13 amino acids long. CDR3 DNA: TGTGCCAGTAGTTGGGACACTGGAAACACCATATATTTT. Its translation is CASSWDTGNTIYF. The entire variable domain, with the rest obtained from reference TRBV19 and TRBJ1-3, is as follows: DGGITQSPKYLFRKEGQNVTLSCEQNLNHDAMYWYRQDPGQGLRLIYYSQIVNDFQKGDIAEGYSVSREKKESFPLTVTSAQKNPTAFYLCASSWDTGNTIYFGEGSWLTVV.

The rearrangement uses TRBV7-9 and TRBJ1-3, with TRBD1 matching over 9 bases. V dropped 1 base and J dropped 0; count of bases not matched to a gene: 1. CDR1 SEHNR and CDR2 FQNEAQ come from the germline V gene (reference sequence). The CDR3 extends over 16 amino acids. DNA of the CDR3: TGTGCCAGCAGCTTAGGGGACAGGGACTCTGGAAACACCATATATTTT. Its protein product is CASSLGDRDSGNTIYF.

The chain recombines TRBV19 with TRBJ1-4, with D uncertain. The CDR3 length is 15 residues. Germline V CDR1 and CDR2: LNHDA, SQIVND (reference sequence). V lost 2 bases and J lost 6, with 13 bases in between. The CDR3 DNA follows: TGTGCCAGTAGTATATCGGGAATGGAAGATGAAAAACTGTTTTTT. This encodes CASSISGMEDEKLFF.

This chain joins TRBV28 and TRBJ2-7; D gene ambiguous. V shed 6 bases and J shed 6 bases, with 18 bases lying between them. CDR1 MDHEN and CDR2 SYDVKM come from the germline V gene. CDR3 length equals 14 residues. The CDR3 sequence is CASSLIVPRREQYF. In nucleotides, the CDR3 is TGTGCCAGCAGCTTGATTGTCCCCAGGCGCGAGCAGTACTTC.

The chain employs TRBV7-3 and TRBJ2-1; TRBD2 aligns across 10 bases. The CDR3 extends over 16 amino acids. The V gene's germline CDR1 is SGHTA and CDR2 FQGTGA. The V gene end was trimmed by 4 bases and the J gene end by 4 bases; junction bases not matched to a gene: 7. DNA for the CDR3: TGTGCCAGCAGCTCTCTAGCGGGGGCCTTTTACAATGAGCAGTTCTTC. Its translation is CASSSLAGAFYNEQFF. Complete variable domain (other parts from reference TRBV7-3 and TRBJ2-1): GAGVSQTPSNKVTEKGKYVELRCDPISGHTALYWYRQSLGQGPEFLIYFQGTGAADDSGLPNDRFFAVRPEGSVSTLKIQRTERGDSAVYLCASSSLAGAFYNEQFFGPGTRLTVL.

This clone came up once. This sequence joins TRBV15 and TRBJ1-4; a possible D gene is TRBD1 (6 bases). Trimming shortened V by 5 bases and J by 8 bases, and 18 bases separated the two germline ends. Germline CDR1 LNHNV, CDR2 YYDKDF (reference sequence). The CDR3 consists of 15 residues. In DNA form, the CDR3 reads TGTGCCACCAGCGGTTCAGGACAGATGGTAGAAAAACTGTTTTTT. Translated: CATSGSGQMVEKLFF.

This clone is labeled as medium-sized. The chain joins TRBV25-1 to TRBJ2-7; 11 positions match TRBD1. Trimming removed 5 bases from V and 7 bases from J; junction bases left unmatched: 7. The CDR3 is 14 residues long. Germline V CDR1 and CDR2: MGHDK, SYGVNS. This CDR3 reads CASSPGQGVREQYF. CDR3 DNA: TGTGCCAGCAGTCCGGGACAGGGGGTCCGGGAGCAGTACTTC.

The chain employs TRBV13 and TRBJ2-3; 7 nucleotides line up with TRBD2. The CDR3 covers 20 residues. Unmatched junction bases numbered 24, after V lost 0 bases and J lost 9 bases. Germline CDR1 is PRHDT and CDR2 is FYEKMQ (reference sequence). CDR3 sequence: CASSLGVGRKGSGPSKTQYF. The CDR3 DNA sequence: TGTGCCAGCAGCTTAGGCGTCGGGAGGAAAGGATCGGGTCCATCTAAGACGCAGTATTTT.

In this sample, this clone turned up a few times. J is TRBJ2-5 and V is TRBV9, with D possibly TRBD1 on 5 matching bases. The CDR3 runs to 15 residues. V was shortened by 4 bases and J by 2 bases, with 15 bases between the two germline ends. Per the germline V gene, CDR1 is SGDLS and CDR2 is YYNGEE. CDR3 nucleotide sequence: TGTGCCAGCAGCCCCAGTCCAAGACAGCAAGAGACCCAGTACTTC. Protein product: CASSPSPRQQETQYF.

CDR3 sequence reads: CAVRRGGMNTEAFF. CDR3 in DNA: TGTGCCGTCCGCAGGGGTGGGATGAACACTGAAGCTTTCTTT. V is TRBV30 and J is TRBJ1-1; D might be TRBD1 (6 bases). The CDR3 consists of 14 residues. Germline CDR1 reads GTSNPN; CDR2 reads SVGIG (reference sequence). The V end lost 8 bases, the J end lost 0 bases, and 16 bases lay between the germline ends. Full variable domain (missing parts from reference TRBV30 and TRBJ1-1): SQTIHQWPATLVQPVGSPLSLECTVEGTSNPNLYWYRQAAGRGLQLLFYSVGIGQISSEVPQNLSASRPQDRQFILSSKKLLLSDSGFYLCAVRRGGMNTEAFFGQGTRLTVV.

This rearrangement joins TRBV6-6 to TRBJ1-2; D possibly corresponds to TRBD1 (6 bases). The CDR3 consists of 15 residues. The germline CDR1 and CDR2 sequences are MNHNY and SVGAGI (reference sequence). Trimming took 7 bases from V and 2 from J, leaving 17 bases between them. CDR3 in DNA: TGTGCCAGCATCCACTCCGACAGGACAAACTATGGCTACACCTTC. As protein: CASIHSDRTNYGYTF.

A single count supports this clone. This sequence joins TRBV18 and TRBJ2-1; D is uncertain. V lost 3 bases and J 5 bases, leaving 8 bases between the germline ends. There are 13 residues in the CDR3. Germline assignment: CDR1 KGHSH and CDR2 LQKENI. CDR3 DNA sequence: TGTGCCAGCTCACCGCGGTCCGACAATGAGCAGTTCTTC. This sequence encodes CASSPRSDNEQFF.

This chain uses TRBV21-1 with TRBJ2-1; the table assigns TRBD2, which was not confirmed against the DNA. TRBV21-1 is marked as a pseudogene. The CDR3 sequence is 18 residues long. The CDR3 loop is CASSKSLAGRASYNEQFF. The CDR3 region has the DNA TGTGCCAGCAGCAAAAGTCTAGCGGGCCGAGCATCCTACAATGAGCAGTTCTTC.

V gene TRBV7-2 combines with J gene TRBJ1-1; no clear D. The CDR3 covers 15 residues. Germline CDR1 and CDR2: SGHTA and FQGNSA. V was shortened by 5 bases and J by 1 base, with 14 bases between the two germline ends. CDR3 nucleotides: TGTGCCAGCAGCCCTAATACAGACCCGAACACTGAAGCTTTCTTT. Its translation: CASSPNTDPNTEAFF.

The chain links TRBV14 to TRBJ1-1; 11 positions match TRBD1. The CDR3 consists of 16 residues. Germline lookup yields CDR1 SGHDN and CDR2 FVKESK. The J segment lost 1 base and the V segment lost 6 bases, leaving 7 bases of the junction unmatched. DNA of the CDR3: TGTGCCAGCAGTCGGGACAGGGGGATTCCGAACACTGAAGCTTTCTTT. Amino acid sequence: CASSRDRGIPNTEAFF.